This record looks at one T cell receptor (beta chain) sequence and its context. Antigen: not known. This record belongs to a study of cytomegalovirus exposure and HLA in healthy donors. Study observations and caveats: TCR beta V- and J-gene trimming, according to a later analysis, was linked to a missense DCLRE1C variant. Productive rates of about 87% or about 30% were seen for most TCR beta V segments in an earlier analysis.

It was with 60 Vbeta and 13 Jbeta primers that the PCR ran. TCRdb keeps only in-frame clones here, not all; method: immunoSEQ multiplex PCR. The sample records some 170,000 clones, roughly 80% being singletons. Sampled while nominally healthy, donors likely had unrecorded immune exposures. The CDR3 has 16 amino acids. The V end lost 2 bases, the J end lost 11 bases, and 25 bases lay between the germline ends. Germline V gives CDR1 SGHTA, CDR2 FQGNSA. Specimen: PBMCs. This clonotype was obtained from a woman between 50 and 59 years old in good health and CMV-seronegative. V is TRBV7-2 and J is TRBJ2-7, with a tentative D call TRBD2 (5 bases). The CDR3 DNA reads as TGTGCCAGCAGCTTAACGGACTGGGCAGCAAGGACGAGAAAGTACTTC. It yields the protein CASSLTDWAARTRKYF.